This entry describes one TCR beta chain. The entry originates in a study of blood T cell repertoires in COVID-19. Looking at the study overall: The study drew acute and convalescent COVID-19 samples from the United States, Italy and Spain.

The data were produced by immunoSEQ multiplex PCR, yet TCRdb's version contains in-frame clones alone and is incomplete. The data hold about 210,000 clones, with 82% observed a single time. Input material: peripheral blood. The TCR was taken from a woman aged 40-49 years with acute or convalescent COVID-19.

The CDR3 reads CASTAEGTSGFNEQFF. CDR3 DNA: TGTGCCAGCACCGCGGAAGGGACTAGCGGCTTTAATGAGCAGTTCTTC. The J gene is TRBJ2-1, the V gene TRBV5-8; 11 bases fit TRBD2. CDR3 size: 16 residues. Germline V lookup: CDR1 SGHTS, CDR2 YDEGEE. Trimming took 6 bases from V and 7 from J; bases not matched to a gene: 12.